These T cell receptor beta chains were read from a single sample in a study of CD8 T cells in ankylosing spondylitis. One entry per CDR3 protein, called by TCRdb with MiXCR from the 5' RACE reads. The sample consists of fewer than 400,000 distinct CDR3 sequences, under 8.5% of them appearing once. Input material: blood, either unsorted or a sorted T cell fraction (not recorded which). The receptor set was obtained from a male donor with ankylosing spondylitis. Both conserved end residues are part of each CDR3. A D gene is named only where the DNA matches it firmly. Rows may omit the clone size; those that give it use once, few, many or a size class.

- | TRBJ1-1 | TRBV12-3/TRBV12-4 | - | TGTGCCAGCAGTTTCCAGGCTTGGAACACTGAAGCTTTCTTT | CASSFQAWNTEAFF
- | TRBJ2-7 | TRBV24-1 | many | TGTGCCACCAGTGTCGGGACAGAGCAGTACTTC | CATSVGTEQYF
- | TRBJ2-3 | TRBV3-1 | - | TGTGCCAGCAGCCCCTTTGTAGCGCCGAGCACAGATACGCAGTATTTT | CASSPFVAPSTDTQYF
- | TRBJ2-1 | TRBV29-1 | few | TGCAGCGTTGGGGGGGCGGGTAGCGGAGCTAACTCCTACAATGAGCAGTTCTTC | CSVGGAGSGANSYNEQFF
TRBD2 | TRBJ2-3 | TRBV20-1 | many | TGCAGTGCTATAACCGGGAGGCCTAGCACAGATACGCAGTATTTT | CSAITGRPSTDTQYF
- | TRBJ2-2 | TRBV3-1 | many | TGTGCCAGCAGGGTATTGGCCGGGGAGCTGTTTTTT | CASRVLAGELFF
- | TRBJ2-1 | TRBV20-1 | few | TGCAGTGCAACCTTGGGGCAGTCAACCTACAATGAGCAGTTCTTC | CSATLGQSTYNEQFF
TRBD1 | TRBJ1-5 | TRBV10-3 | - | TGTGCCATCAGTGAGGCCCCTCTGGGACAGGGTCTAGAGCCCCAGCATTTT | CAISEAPLGQGLEPQHF
- | TRBJ1-3 | TRBV3-1 | many | TGTGCCAGCAGCCGCCAGTACACCATATATTTT | CASSRQYTIYF
- | TRBJ2-7 | TRBV5-5 | few | TGTGCCAGCAGCGTACTAGGTTACGAGCAGTACTTC | CASSVLGYEQYF
- | TRBJ2-7 | TRBV6-1 | - | TGTGCCAGCAGGGGGGGAAGGGAAGCCTCCTACGAGCAGTACTTC | CASRGGREASYEQYF
- | TRBJ1-2 | TRBV6-1 | - | TGTGCCACAGCCCGAGAGCCTGGGGGCTATGGCTACACCTTC | CATAREPGGYGYTF
- | TRBJ2-6 | TRBV14 | many | TGTGCCAGCAGCCAAGATGTCTGGAACTCTGGGGCCAACGTCCTGACTTTC | CASSQDVWNSGANVLTF
TRBD2 | TRBJ2-3 | TRBV24-1 | - | TGTGCCACCAGTGTATCAGCGGGAGGGAGCACAGATACGCAGTATTTT | CATSVSAGGSTDTQYF
- | TRBJ2-7 | TRBV29-1 | many | TGCAGCGTTGAATCAGGGTCCGACGAGCAGTACTTC | CSVESGSDEQYF
- | TRBJ1-5 | TRBV29-1 | once | TGCGGCGTTTCTGTCGGGGGATTGGGACAGCCCCAGCATTTT | CGVSVGGLGQPQHF
- | TRBJ2-3 | TRBV20-1 | - | TGCAGTGCTAGAAGGCAAGGGGAGTACACAGATACGCAGTATTTT | CSARRQGEYTDTQYF
- | TRBJ1-5 | TRBV5-6 | many | TGTGCCAGCAGCGGCCAGGAATATAGCAATCAGCCCCAGCATTTT | CASSGQEYSNQPQHF
- | TRBJ1-1 | TRBV12-3/TRBV12-4 | - | TGTGCCAGCAGTTTAGCGGCCGCGAGTGGTTTCTTT | CASSLAAASGFF
TRBD2 | TRBJ2-2 | TRBV4-1 | - | TGCGCCAGCAGCCAGTCGACACTAGCGCGCACCGGGGAGCTGTTTTTT | CASSQSTLARTGELFF
- | TRBJ1-1 | TRBV7-9 | many | TGTGCCAGCAGCTTACGTGAGAACACTGAAGCTTTCTTT | CASSLRENTEAFF
TRBD2 | TRBJ2-2 | TRBV10-3 | many | TGTGCCATCAGTGACCCGGGACTAGCGGCGAACACCGGGGAGCTGTTTTTT | CAISDPGLAANTGELFF
TRBD2 | TRBJ2-2 | TRBV3-1 | few | TGTGCCAGCAGCCGGGGACTAGCGGGACCGAACACCGGGGAGCTGTTTTTT | CASSRGLAGPNTGELFF
- | TRBJ1-5 | TRBV20-1 | - | TGCAGTGCTAGTAATAGGGATCCTCAGCCCCAGCATTTT | CSASNRDPQPQHF
- | TRBJ2-3 | TRBV7-3 | few | TGTGCCAGCAGCCCCAGGCCCAGCGGAACCACAGATACGCAGTATTTT | CASSPRPSGTTDTQYF
- | TRBJ2-1 | TRBV3-1 | few | TGTGCCAGCAGCCAGCGGCCGGCGCTAGCGCAAATCTACAATGAGCAGTTCTTC | CASSQRPALAQIYNEQFF
- | TRBJ1-2 | TRBV5-5 | - | TGTGCCAGCAGCGTTGACTTCCGGGCGGACTATGGCTACACCTTC | CASSVDFRADYGYTF
- | TRBJ1-2 | TRBV2 | - | TGTGCCAGCAGTGAAGCGCTCGAGACGGTTGCTAACTATGGCTACACCTTC | CASSEALETVANYGYTF
- | TRBJ2-3 | TRBV4-3 | - | TGCGCCAGCAGCCAAGAGGGAAGGGGCCTCACCACAGATACGCAGTATTTT | CASSQEGRGLTTDTQYF
- | TRBJ2-2 | TRBV19 | few | TGTGCCAGTAGCAATGCTGTTCTGGGCGGGGAGCTGTTTTTT | CASSNAVLGGELFF
TRBD2 | TRBJ2-3 | TRBV4-2 | many | TGTGCCAGCAGCATCTCGGGACTAGCGGGGGCCACAGATACGCAGTATTTT | CASSISGLAGATDTQYF
TRBD1 | TRBJ2-4 | TRBV9 | few | TGTGCCAGCAGCGTAGCCGCAGGGGGCTTGAACATTCAGTACTTC | CASSVAAGGLNIQYF
TRBD1 | TRBJ2-4 | TRBV7-2 | - | TGTGCCAGCAGCTCCCATACTCGGACAGGGGGGAGAAACATTCAGTACTTC | CASSSHTRTGGRNIQYF
- | TRBJ2-7 | TRBV6-1 | - | TGTGCCAGTACGCTTGAGCGGAACCGTCCCTCCTACGAGCAGTACTTC | CASTLERNRPSYEQYF